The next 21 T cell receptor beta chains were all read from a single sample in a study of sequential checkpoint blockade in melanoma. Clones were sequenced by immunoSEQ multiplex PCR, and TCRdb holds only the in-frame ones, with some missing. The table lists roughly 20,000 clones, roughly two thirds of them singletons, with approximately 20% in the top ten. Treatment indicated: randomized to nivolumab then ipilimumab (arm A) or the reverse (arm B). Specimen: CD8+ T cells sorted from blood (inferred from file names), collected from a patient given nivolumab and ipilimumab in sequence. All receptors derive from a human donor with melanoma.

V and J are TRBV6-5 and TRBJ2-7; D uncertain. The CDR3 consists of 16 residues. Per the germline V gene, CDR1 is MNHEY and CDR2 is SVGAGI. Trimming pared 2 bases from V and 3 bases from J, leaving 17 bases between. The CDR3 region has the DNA TGTGCCAGCAGTTACACCATCAGAGCGACGGTCTACGAGCAGTACTTC. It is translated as CASSYTIRATVYEQYF.

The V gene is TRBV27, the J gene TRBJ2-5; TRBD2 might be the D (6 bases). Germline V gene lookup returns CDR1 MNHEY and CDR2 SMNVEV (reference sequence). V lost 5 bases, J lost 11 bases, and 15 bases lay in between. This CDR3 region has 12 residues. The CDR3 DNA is TGTGCCAGCAGTAGCTTCCCGGGGGAGCAGTACTTC. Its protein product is CASSSFPGEQYF.

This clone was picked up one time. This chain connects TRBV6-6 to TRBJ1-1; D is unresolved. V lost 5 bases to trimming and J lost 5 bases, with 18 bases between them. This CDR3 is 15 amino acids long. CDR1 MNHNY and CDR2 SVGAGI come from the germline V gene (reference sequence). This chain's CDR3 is CASSPVPSTGTEAFF. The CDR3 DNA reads TGTGCCAGCAGTCCCGTCCCATCGACTGGAACTGAAGCTTTCTTT.

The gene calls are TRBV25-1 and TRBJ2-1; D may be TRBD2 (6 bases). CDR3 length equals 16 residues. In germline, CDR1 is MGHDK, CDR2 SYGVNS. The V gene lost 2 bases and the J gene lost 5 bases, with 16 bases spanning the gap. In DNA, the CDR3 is TGTGCCAGCAGTGAACGGGCGAGCGGGCGCAACAATGAGCAGTTCTTC. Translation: CASSERASGRNNEQFF.

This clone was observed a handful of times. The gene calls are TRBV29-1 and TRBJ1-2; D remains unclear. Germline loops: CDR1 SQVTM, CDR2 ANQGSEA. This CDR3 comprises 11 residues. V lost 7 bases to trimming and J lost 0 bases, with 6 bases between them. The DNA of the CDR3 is TGCAGCGCTAAGTCTAACTATGGCTACACCTTC. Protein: CSAKSNYGYTF.

The CDR3 protein is CASSPLGSRRGTEAFF. The CDR3 region has the DNA TGTGCCAGCTCACCACTCGGCTCCCGGAGGGGCACTGAAGCTTTCTTT. The rearrangement joins TRBV18 to TRBJ1-1, with D possibly matching TRBD1 (5 bases). The ends were cut back, 1 base at V and 4 bases at J, with 16 bases in the middle. This CDR3 is built from 16 residues. Germline CDR1 reads KGHSH; CDR2 reads LQKENI.

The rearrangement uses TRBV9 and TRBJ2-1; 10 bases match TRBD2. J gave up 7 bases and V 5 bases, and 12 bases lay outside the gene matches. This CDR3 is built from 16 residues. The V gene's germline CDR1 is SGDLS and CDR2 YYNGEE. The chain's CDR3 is CASSPAAGLASNEQFF. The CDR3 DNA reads TGTGCCAGCAGTCCAGCCGCGGGACTAGCGTCAAATGAGCAGTTCTTC. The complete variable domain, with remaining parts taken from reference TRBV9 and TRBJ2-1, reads DSGVTQTPKHLITATGQRVTLRCSPRSGDLSVYWYQQSLDQGLQFLIQYYNGEERAKGNILERFSAQQFPDLHSELNLSSLELGDSALYFCASSPAAGLASNEQFFGPGTRLTVL.

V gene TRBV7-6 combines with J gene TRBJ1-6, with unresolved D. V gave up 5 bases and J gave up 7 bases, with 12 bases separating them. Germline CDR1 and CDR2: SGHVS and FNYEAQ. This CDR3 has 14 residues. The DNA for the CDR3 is TGTGCCAGCAGCGAACGAGGTGGAAATTCACCCCTCCACTTT. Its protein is CASSERGGNSPLHF.

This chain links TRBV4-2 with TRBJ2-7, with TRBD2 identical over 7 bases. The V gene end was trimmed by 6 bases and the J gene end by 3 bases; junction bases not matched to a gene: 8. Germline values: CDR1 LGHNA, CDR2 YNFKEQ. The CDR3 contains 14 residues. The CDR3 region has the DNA TGTGCCAGCAGTTTAGGCGGGGGAAGCTACGAGCAGTACTTC. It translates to CASSLGGGSYEQYF.

CDR3 in DNA: TGTGCCACCCCGGGACAGAGCTGGGGGACTGAAGCTTTCTTT. Amino acid sequence: CATPGQSWGTEAFF. The rearrangement joins TRBV6-1 to TRBJ1-1; TRBD1 matches 7 bases. Germline assignment: CDR1 MNHNS and CDR2 SASEGT. The CDR3 consists of 14 residues. V trimming: 10 bases; J trimming: 5 bases; junction bases outside the gene matches: 13.

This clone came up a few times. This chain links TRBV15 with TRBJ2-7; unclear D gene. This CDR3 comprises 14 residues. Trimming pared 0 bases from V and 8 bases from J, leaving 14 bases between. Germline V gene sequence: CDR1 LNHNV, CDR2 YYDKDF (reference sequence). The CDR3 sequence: CATSREGDFRKQYF. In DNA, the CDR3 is TGTGCCACCAGCAGAGAGGGTGACTTTCGTAAGCAGTACTTC. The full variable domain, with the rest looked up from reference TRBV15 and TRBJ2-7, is DAMVIQNPRYQVTQFGKPVTLSCSQTLNHNVMYWYQQKSSQAPKLLFHYYDKDFNNEADTPDNFQSRRPNTSFCFLDIRSPGLGDTAMYLCATSREGDFRKQYFGPGTRLTVT.

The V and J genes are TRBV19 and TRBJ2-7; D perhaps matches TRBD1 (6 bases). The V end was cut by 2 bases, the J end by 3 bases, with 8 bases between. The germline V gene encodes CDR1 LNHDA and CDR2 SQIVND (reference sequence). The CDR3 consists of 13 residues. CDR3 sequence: CASSIQGNYEQYF. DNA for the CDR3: TGTGCCAGTAGTATACAGGGGAACTACGAGCAGTACTTC.

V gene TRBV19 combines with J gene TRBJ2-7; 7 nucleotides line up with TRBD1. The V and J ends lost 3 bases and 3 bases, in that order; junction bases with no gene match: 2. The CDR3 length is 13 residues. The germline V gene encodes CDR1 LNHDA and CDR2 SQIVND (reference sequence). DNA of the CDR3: TGTGCCAGTAGTATCGGGGACAGCTACGAGCAGTACTTC. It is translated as CASSIGDSYEQYF. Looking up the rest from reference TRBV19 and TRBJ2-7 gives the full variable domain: DGGITQSPKYLFRKEGQNVTLSCEQNLNHDAMYWYRQDPGQGLRLIYYSQIVNDFQKGDIAEGYSVSREKKESFPLTVTSAQKNPTAFYLCASSIGDSYEQYFGPGTRLTVT.

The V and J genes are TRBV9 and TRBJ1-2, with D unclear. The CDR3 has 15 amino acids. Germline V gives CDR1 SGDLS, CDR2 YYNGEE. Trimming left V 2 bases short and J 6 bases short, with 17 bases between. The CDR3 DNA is TGTGCCAGCAGCGTGGACCCGGGAATCAGGCATGGCTACACCTTC. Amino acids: CASSVDPGIRHGYTF.

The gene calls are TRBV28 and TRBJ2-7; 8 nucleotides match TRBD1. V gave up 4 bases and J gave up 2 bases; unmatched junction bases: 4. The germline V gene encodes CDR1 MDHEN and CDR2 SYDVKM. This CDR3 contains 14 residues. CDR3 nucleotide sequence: TGTGCCAGCAGTTCCCGGGGACAGGCCTACGAGCAGTACTTC. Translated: CASSSRGQAYEQYF.

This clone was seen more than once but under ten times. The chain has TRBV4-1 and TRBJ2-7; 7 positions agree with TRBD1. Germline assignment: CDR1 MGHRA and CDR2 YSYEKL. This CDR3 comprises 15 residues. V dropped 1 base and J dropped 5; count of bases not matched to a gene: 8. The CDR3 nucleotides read TGCGCCAGCAGCCAAGTTAAGGGGGCGCTGGACGAGCAGTACTTC. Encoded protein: CASSQVKGALDEQYF.

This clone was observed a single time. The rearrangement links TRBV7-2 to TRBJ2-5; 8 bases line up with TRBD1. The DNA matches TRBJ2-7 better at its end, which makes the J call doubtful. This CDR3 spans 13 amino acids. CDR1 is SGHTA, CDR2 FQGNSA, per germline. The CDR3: CASYRDRSYEQYF. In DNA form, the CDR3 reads TGTGCCAGCTACCGGGACAGGTCCTACGAGCAGTACTTC.

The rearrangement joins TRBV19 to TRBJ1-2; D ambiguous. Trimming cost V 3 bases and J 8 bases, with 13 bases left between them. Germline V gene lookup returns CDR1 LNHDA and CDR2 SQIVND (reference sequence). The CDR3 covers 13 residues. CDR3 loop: CASSIYTGKGYTF. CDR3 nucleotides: TGTGCCAGTAGTATCTATACGGGGAAGGGCTACACCTTC.

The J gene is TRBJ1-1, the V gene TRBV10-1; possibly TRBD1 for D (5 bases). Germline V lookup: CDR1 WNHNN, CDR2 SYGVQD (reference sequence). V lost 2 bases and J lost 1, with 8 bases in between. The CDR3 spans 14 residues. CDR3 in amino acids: CASSERGPNTEAFF. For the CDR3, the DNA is TGCGCCAGCAGTGAGAGGGGTCCGAACACTGAAGCTTTCTTT.

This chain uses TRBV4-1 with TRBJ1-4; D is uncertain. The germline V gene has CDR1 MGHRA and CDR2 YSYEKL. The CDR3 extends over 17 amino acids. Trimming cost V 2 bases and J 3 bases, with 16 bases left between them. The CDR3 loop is CASSQIPGGPANEKLFF. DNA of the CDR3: TGCGCCAGCAGCCAAATCCCGGGAGGACCGGCTAATGAAAAACTGTTTTTT.

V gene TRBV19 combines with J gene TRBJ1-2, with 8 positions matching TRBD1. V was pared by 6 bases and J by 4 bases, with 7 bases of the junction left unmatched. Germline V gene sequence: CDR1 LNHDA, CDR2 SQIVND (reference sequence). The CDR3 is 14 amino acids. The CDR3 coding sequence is TGTGCCAGTAGGGATGTACAGGGGGTCTATGGCTACACCTTC. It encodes CASRDVQGVYGYTF.